These 5 T cell receptor beta chains were all obtained from the same sample, sequenced in a study of cytomegalovirus exposure and HLA in healthy donors (dated by TCRdb to about 2017). Library preparation was by the immunoSEQ multiplex PCR assay. This immuneACCESS table, as held by TCRdb, lists in-frame sequences with V and J called but not all clones. Of the missing ones, under half trace to an unresolved V gene in checked studies; the others have no known cause. The sample has 95,000 to 150,000 clones on record, 85% to 90% of them singletons. The ten top clones hold roughly 6% of the sample. Sequencing was performed on PBMCs. Every receptor here comes from a woman between 18 and 30 years old in good health and CMV-seropositive.

This chain uses TRBV5-4 with TRBJ2-7, with D tentatively TRBD2 (6 bases). The CDR3 is 14 amino acids. Trimming removed 4 bases at V and 5 bases at J, with 16 bases between. CDR1 and CDR2 from the germline V gene are SGHNT and YYREEE (reference sequence). CDR3 in amino acids: CASSRSWGVDEQYF. In nucleotides, the CDR3 is TGTGCCAGCAGCCGATCGTGGGGGGTCGACGAGCAGTACTTC.

V is TRBV18 and J is TRBJ1-1; no firm D call. CDR3 size: 13 residues. Germline V gene lookup returns CDR1 KGHSH and CDR2 LQKENI. With 4 bases removed from V and 1 base from J, the gap between germline ends came to 7 bases. CDR3 nucleotides: TGTGCCAGCTCACTTCATTCGAACACTGAAGCTTTCTTT. It yields the protein CASSLHSNTEAFF.

The gene calls are TRBV2 and TRBJ2-5, with a weak D call TRBD2 (6 bases). Germline assignment: CDR1 SNHLY and CDR2 FYNNEI. The V and J ends lost 4 bases and 7 bases respectively, with 10 bases between them. The CDR3 sequence is 12 residues long. CDR3 protein: CASSAGEATQYF. The CDR3 DNA reads TGTGCCAGCAGTGCGGGGGAAGCGACCCAGTACTTC. The full variable domain, completed using reference TRBV2 and TRBJ2-5, is EPEVTQTPSHQVTQMGQEVILRCVPISNHLYFYWYRQILGQKVEFLVSFYNNEISEKSEIFDDQFSVERPDGSNFTLKIRSTKLEDSAMYFCASSAGEATQYFGPGTRLLVL.

The genes are TRBV7-9 and TRBJ2-7, with 8 bases aligning to TRBD2. With V trimmed by 4 bases and J by 4 bases, 15 bases remained unmatched. The CDR3 is 17 amino acids. Germline assignment: CDR1 SEHNR and CDR2 FQNEAQ (reference sequence). The CDR3 is CASSSPGGAHGSYEQYF. The CDR3 DNA follows: TGTGCCAGCAGCTCGCCGGGGGGGGCGCATGGTTCGTACGAGCAGTACTTC.

This chain links TRBV19 with TRBJ1-1; unclear D gene. This CDR3 contains 11 residues. Looked up from germline, CDR1 is LNHDA and CDR2 is SQIVND (reference sequence). V was clipped by 9 bases and J by 8 bases, with 13 bases between them. CDR3 loop: CASRHGFEAFF. The CDR3, as DNA: TGTGCCAGCCGCCACGGGTTCGAAGCTTTCTTT.